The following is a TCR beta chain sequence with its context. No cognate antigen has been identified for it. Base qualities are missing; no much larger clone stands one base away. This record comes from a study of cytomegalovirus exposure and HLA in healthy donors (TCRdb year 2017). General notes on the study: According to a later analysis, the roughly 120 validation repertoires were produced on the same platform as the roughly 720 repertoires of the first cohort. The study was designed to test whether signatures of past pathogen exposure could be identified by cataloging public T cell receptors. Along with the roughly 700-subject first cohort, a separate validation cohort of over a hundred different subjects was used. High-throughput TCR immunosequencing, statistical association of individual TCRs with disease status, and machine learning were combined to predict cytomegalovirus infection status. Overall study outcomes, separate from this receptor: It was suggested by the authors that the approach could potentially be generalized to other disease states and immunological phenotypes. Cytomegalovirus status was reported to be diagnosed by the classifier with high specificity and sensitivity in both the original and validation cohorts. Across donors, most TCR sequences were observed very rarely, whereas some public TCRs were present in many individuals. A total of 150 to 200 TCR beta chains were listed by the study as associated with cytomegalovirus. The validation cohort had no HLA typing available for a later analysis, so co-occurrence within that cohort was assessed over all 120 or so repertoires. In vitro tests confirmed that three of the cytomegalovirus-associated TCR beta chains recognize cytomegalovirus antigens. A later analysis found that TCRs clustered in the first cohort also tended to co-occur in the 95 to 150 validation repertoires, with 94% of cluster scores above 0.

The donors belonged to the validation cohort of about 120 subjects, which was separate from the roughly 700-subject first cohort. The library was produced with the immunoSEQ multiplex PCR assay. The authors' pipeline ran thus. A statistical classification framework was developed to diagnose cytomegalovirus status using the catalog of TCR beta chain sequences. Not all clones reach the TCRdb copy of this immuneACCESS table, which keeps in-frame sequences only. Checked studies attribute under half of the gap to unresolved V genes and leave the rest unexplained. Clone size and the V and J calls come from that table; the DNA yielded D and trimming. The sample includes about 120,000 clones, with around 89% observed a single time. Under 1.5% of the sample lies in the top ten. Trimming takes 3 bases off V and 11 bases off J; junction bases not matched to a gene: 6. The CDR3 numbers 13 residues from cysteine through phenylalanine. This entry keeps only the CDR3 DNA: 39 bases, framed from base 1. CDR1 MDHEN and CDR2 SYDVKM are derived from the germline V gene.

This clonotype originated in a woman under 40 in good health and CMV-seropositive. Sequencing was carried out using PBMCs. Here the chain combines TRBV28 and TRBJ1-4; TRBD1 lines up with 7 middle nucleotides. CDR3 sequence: CASSLVAGGKLFF. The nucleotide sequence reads TGTGCCAGCAGTTTGGTGGCAGGGGGGAAACTGTTTTTT.